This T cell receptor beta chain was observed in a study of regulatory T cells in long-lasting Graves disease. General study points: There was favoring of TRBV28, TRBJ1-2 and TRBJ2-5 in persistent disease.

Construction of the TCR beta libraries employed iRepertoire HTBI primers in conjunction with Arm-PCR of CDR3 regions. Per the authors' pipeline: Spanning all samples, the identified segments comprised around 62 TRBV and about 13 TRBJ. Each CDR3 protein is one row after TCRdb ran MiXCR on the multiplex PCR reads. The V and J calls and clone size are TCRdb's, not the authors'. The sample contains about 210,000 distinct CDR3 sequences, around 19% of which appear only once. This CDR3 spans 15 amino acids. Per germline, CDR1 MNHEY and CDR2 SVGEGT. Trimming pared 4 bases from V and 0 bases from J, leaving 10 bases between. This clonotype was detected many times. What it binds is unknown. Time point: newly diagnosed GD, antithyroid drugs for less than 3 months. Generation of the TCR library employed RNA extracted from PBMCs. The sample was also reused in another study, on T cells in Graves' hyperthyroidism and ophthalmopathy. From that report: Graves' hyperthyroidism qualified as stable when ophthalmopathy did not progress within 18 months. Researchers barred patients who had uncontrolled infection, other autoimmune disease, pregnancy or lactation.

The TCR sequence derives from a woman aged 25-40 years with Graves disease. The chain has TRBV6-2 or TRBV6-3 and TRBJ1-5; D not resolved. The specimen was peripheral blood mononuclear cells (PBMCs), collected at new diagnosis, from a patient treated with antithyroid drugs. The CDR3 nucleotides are TGTGCCAGCAGTTTCGAACAGATTAGCAATCAGCCCCAGCATTTT. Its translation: CASSFEQISNQPQHF.